The entry that follows covers one T cell receptor beta chain sequence. The antigen is not known. Donors had no recently reported acute infections or vaccinations and were HIV-negative. In the CD4+ fraction, cells were divided into CD45RA+ naive and CD45RA-negative memory subsets. The method was immunoSEQ multiplex PCR; TCRdb's version includes in-frame clones alone and lacks a portion of them. The sample includes over a million clones, about 80% of them seen just once. Germline CDR1 MDHEN, CDR2 SYDVKM. The CDR3 totals 15 residues. With 2 bases clipped from V and 4 bases from J, the junction kept 6 bases outside the gene matches. This sample was taken from a study of shared clonotypes between healthy human individuals. Study findings and constraints: Rarefaction showed that sequencing of sorted subsets was incomplete (despite large depth). Sequencing depth was a factor that was expected to affect clonotype sharing among donors.

The sample comprised memory CD4+ T cells from PBMCs. Subset meaning: CD45RA-negative fraction. This receptor was obtained from a man aged 18 to 29 in good health. Some clones in this sample may be carry-over from other donors' samples. The chain has TRBV28 and TRBJ1-1, with 8 nucleotides matching TRBD1. CDR3 in DNA: TGTGCCAGCAGTTTAGACAGGGGTGGAGTCACTGAAGCTTTCTTT. Amino acids: CASSLDRGGVTEAFF. The entire variable domain, with the rest obtained from reference TRBV28 and TRBJ1-1, is as follows: DVKVTQSSRYLVKRTGEKVFLECVQDMDHENMFWYRQDPGLGLRLIYFSYDVKMKEKGDIPEGYSVSREKKERFSLILESASTNQTSMYLCASSLDRGGVTEAFFGQGTRLTVV.